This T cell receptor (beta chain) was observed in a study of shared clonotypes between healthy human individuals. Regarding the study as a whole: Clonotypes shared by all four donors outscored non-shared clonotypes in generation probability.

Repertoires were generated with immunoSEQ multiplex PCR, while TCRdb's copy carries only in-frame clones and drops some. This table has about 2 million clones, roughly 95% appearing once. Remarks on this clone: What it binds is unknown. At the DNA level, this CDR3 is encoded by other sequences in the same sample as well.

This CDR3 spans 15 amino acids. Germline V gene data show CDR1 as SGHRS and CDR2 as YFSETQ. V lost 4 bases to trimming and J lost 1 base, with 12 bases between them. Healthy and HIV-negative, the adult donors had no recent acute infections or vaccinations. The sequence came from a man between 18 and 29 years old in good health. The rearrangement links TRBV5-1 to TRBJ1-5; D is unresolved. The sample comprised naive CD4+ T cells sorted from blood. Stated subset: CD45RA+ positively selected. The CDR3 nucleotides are TGCGCCAGCAGCCCCTGGACGGGGAGCAATCAGCCCCAGCATTTT. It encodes CASSPWTGSNQPQHF.